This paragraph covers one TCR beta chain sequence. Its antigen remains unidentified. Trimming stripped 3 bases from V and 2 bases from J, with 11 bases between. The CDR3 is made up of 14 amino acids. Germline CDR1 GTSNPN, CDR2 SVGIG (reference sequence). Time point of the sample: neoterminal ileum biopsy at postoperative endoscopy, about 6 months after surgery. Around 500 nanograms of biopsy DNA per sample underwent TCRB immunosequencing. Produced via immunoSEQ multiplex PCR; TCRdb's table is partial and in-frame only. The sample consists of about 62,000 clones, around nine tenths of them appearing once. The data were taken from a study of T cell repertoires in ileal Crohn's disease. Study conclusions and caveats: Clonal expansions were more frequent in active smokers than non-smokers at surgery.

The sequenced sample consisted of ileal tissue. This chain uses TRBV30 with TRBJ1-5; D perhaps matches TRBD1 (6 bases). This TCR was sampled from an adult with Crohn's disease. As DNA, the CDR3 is TGTGCCTGGAGCTCAGGGGCTGGCAATCAGCCCCAGCATTTT. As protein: CAWSSGAGNQPQHF.